The entry below describes one TCR beta chain. What it binds is not known. The CDR3 is made up of 12 amino acids. CDR1 LNHNV and CDR2 YYDKDF come from the germline V gene (reference sequence). With 3 bases removed from V and 6 bases from J, the gap between germline ends came to 9 bases. The data were taken from a study of CD8+CD57+ T cells in acquired aplastic anemia. Across the study: CD4+ and CD8+ cells, once sorted, gave DNA averaging about 3 ug. Healthy donors averaged approximately 9.8 million reads for CD4+ cells.

Study-wide results and limits: Both patients and controls carried the same twenty-nine CD8+ CDR3 sequences. Patients did not significantly differ from controls in CD8+ Simpson's diversity.

Genomic DNA, the template, was used for profiling of the TCR beta VDJ and CDR3. A single record per CDR3 protein comes from TCRdb applying MiXCR to the reads. Of some 68,000 distinct CDR3 sequences in the sample, roughly half were seen once. The sequence was obtained from a human donor in good health, serving as a control. The source material was sorted CD4+, CD8+, or CD8+CD57+ T cells (not recorded which) from PBMCs. The chain couples TRBV15 to TRBJ2-7; D unresolved. CDR3 amino acids: CATSRVTGEQYF. Written as DNA, the CDR3 is TGTGCCACCAGCAGGGTAACCGGCGAGCAGTACTTC.